The next 17 T cell receptor beta chains were all read from a single sample in a study of T cell changes during pregnancy in multiple sclerosis. TCRdb keeps only in-frame clones here, not all; method: immunoSEQ multiplex PCR. This sample carries approximately 20,000 clones, roughly 89% of them seen once, and the ten largest clones take approximately 6.3%. The specimen was CD8+ T cells from peripheral blood mononuclear cells, collected in the third trimester of pregnancy. The receptors shown here come from a female donor in good health, enrolled as a control in a pregnancy study.

By proportion, this clone is medium-sized. The CDR3 loop is CASSVADSLNTEAFF. CDR3 sequence (DNA): TGTGCCAGCAGCGTAGCGGACAGTTTGAACACTGAAGCTTTCTTT. The J gene is TRBJ1-1, the V gene TRBV9, with a weak D call TRBD1 (6 bases). V lost 0 bases to trimming and J lost 0 bases, with 9 bases between them. The CDR3 extends over 15 amino acids. Germline V gene sequence: CDR1 SGDLS, CDR2 YYNGEE.

This CDR3 is CASSGGDRANYGYTF. The CDR3 region has the DNA TGTGCCAGCAGCGGGGGGGACAGGGCTAACTATGGCTACACCTTC. The V gene is TRBV9, the J gene TRBJ1-2; 9 bases match TRBD1. The CDR3 is 15 residues long. V dropped 3 bases and J dropped 0; count of bases not matched to a gene: 3. Germline CDR1 SGDLS, CDR2 YYNGEE.

This clone was seen a single time. The chain couples TRBV7-9 to TRBJ2-7, with 16 positions matching TRBD2. CDR1 is SEHNR, CDR2 FQNEAQ, per germline (reference sequence). This CDR3 has 15 amino acids. V shed 6 bases, J shed 7 bases, and the junction held 6 bases outside the gene matches. CDR3 in amino acids: CASSGTSGGVREQYF. The CDR3 nucleotides are TGTGCCAGCAGTGGGACTAGCGGGGGGGTTCGTGAGCAGTACTTC.

The genes are TRBV28 and TRBJ1-6, with D uncertain. V was pared by 6 bases and J by 0 bases, with 6 bases between. The CDR3 length is 14 residues. CDR1 is MDHEN, CDR2 SYDVKM, per germline. CDR3 residues: CASRGDSYNSPLHF. DNA for the CDR3: TGTGCCAGCAGGGGCGACTCCTATAATTCACCCCTCCACTTT.

The V gene is TRBV5-1, the J gene TRBJ2-2, with a weak D call TRBD2 (6 bases). CDR3 length: 19 residues. V gave up 0 bases and J gave up 2 bases, with 20 bases separating them. In germline, CDR1 is SGHRS, CDR2 YFSETQ. For the CDR3, the DNA is TGCGCCAGCAGCTTGGATTTAGGGGCAGGGAGGACTAACACCGGGGAGCTGTTTTTT. Translated: CASSLDLGAGRTNTGELFF.

V gene TRBV4-3 combines with J gene TRBJ1-4, with no clear D. CDR3 length: 12 residues. V lost 0 bases and J lost 7, with 3 bases in between. CDR1 is LGHNA and CDR2 is YSLEER in the germline V gene. In nucleotides, the CDR3 is TGCGCCAGCAGCCAAGAGGCTGAAAAACTGTTTTTT. It translates to CASSQEAEKLFF.

The V call is TRBV9, the J call TRBJ2-1; 9 positions match TRBD2. V lost 4 bases to trimming and J lost 6 bases; unmatched junction nucleotides: 11. The CDR3 spans 16 residues. CDR1 is SGDLS, CDR2 YYNGEE, per germline. CDR3 sequence reads: CASSPHLAGGPNEQFF. The CDR3 DNA reads TGTGCCAGCAGCCCACACCTGGCGGGGGGGCCCAATGAGCAGTTCTTC.

This clone was seen a single time. This rearrangement joins TRBV9 to TRBJ2-7; D perhaps matches TRBD1 (6 bases). The germline gives CDR1 SGDLS, CDR2 YYNGEE. Trimming stripped 4 bases from V and 2 bases from J, with 16 bases between. The CDR3 totals 15 residues. The CDR3 is CASSPGQSVPYEQYF. Here the CDR3 DNA reads TGTGCCAGCAGCCCCGGACAGTCTGTACCCTACGAGCAGTACTTC.

Here the CDR3 reads CASSFWRQLPETQYF. The CDR3 DNA reads as TGTGCCAGCAGTTTCTGGCGGCAACTTCCAGAGACCCAGTACTTC. This sequence joins TRBV28 and TRBJ2-5; D is undetermined. The germline V gene has CDR1 MDHEN and CDR2 SYDVKM. V was trimmed by 3 bases and J by 4 bases, leaving 15 bases between them. The CDR3 loop spans 15 amino acids. The full variable domain, completed using reference TRBV28 and TRBJ2-5, is DVKVTQSSRYLVKRTGEKVFLECVQDMDHENMFWYRQDPGLGLRLIYFSYDVKMKEKGDIPEGYSVSREKKERFSLILESASTNQTSMYLCASSFWRQLPETQYFGPGTRLLVL.

This clone occurred once. CDR3 loop: CASSLGGTPEQFF. DNA for the CDR3: TGTGCCAGCAGCTTAGGAGGGACACCCGAGCAGTTCTTC. The rearrangement links TRBV7-6 to TRBJ2-1; perhaps TRBD1 as D (6 bases). V lost 1 base to trimming and J lost 10 bases, with 11 bases between them. There are 13 residues in the CDR3. Per the germline V gene, CDR1 is SGHVS and CDR2 is FNYEAQ.

This clone was recorded only once. The J gene is TRBJ1-3, the V gene TRBV6-1; 7 bases line up with TRBD1. V shed 6 bases, J shed 3 bases, and the junction held 8 bases outside the gene matches. CDR1 and CDR2 (germline): MNHNS, SASEGT. The CDR3 runs 15 residues. This CDR3 is CASSATRQGGNTIYF. The CDR3 nucleotides are TGTGCCAGCAGCGCAACAAGACAGGGTGGAAACACCATATATTTT.

The rearrangement joins TRBV5-8 to TRBJ2-1; 11 nucleotides agree with TRBD2. The length of the CDR3 is 15 residues. Germline assignment: CDR1 SGHTS and CDR2 YDEGEE. Germline trimming cut 2 bases from V and 8 bases from J; bases unmatched to any gene: 6. The DNA for the CDR3 is TGTGCCAGCAGCTTCGGGCTAGCGGGGGGTGATGAGCAGTTCTTC. Translating it yields CASSFGLAGGDEQFF. Looking up the rest from reference TRBV5-8 and TRBJ2-1 gives the full variable domain: EAGVTQSPTHLIKTRGQQATLRCSPISGHTSVYWYQQALGLGLQFLLWYDEGEERNRGNFPPRFSGRQFPNYSSELNVNALELEDSALYLCASSFGLAGGDEQFFGPGTRLTVL.

The V and J genes are TRBV30 and TRBJ2-2; tentative D call: TRBD2 (6 bases). The CDR3 runs 11 residues. The V and J ends lost 5 bases and 7 bases respectively, with 8 bases between them. The germline CDR1 and CDR2 sequences are GTSNPN and SVGIG (reference sequence). The CDR3 DNA reads TGTGCCTGGGCGGGGTTCGGGGAGCTGTTTTTT. This codes for CAWAGFGELFF.

This rearrangement joins TRBV4-1 to TRBJ2-1; D gene ambiguous. CDR3 size: 13 residues. The V gene lost 0 bases and the J gene lost 11 bases, with 11 bases spanning the gap. In germline, CDR1 is MGHRA, CDR2 YSYEKL. For the CDR3, the DNA is TGCGCCAGCAGCCAAGAAACGCCTAGAAAGCAGTTCTTC. Protein product: CASSQETPRKQFF.

The V gene is TRBV7-8, the J gene TRBJ2-1, with D possibly TRBD2 on 6 matching bases. V gave up 5 bases and J gave up 2 bases, with 19 bases separating them. The CDR3 has 17 amino acids. Germline CDR1 and CDR2: SGHVS and FQNEAQ. The CDR3 DNA follows: TGTGCCAGCAGCCCTGTAGTGCTGGGACTTGCCTACAATGAGCAGTTCTTC. Translating it yields CASSPVVLGLAYNEQFF.

The chain is built from TRBV28 and TRBJ2-1; TRBD2 agrees at 8 bases. CDR3 length equals 16 residues. The germline CDR1 and CDR2 sequences are MDHEN and SYDVKM. V shed 4 bases, J shed 2 bases, and the junction held 7 bases outside the gene matches. CDR3: CASSWEAGGAYNEQFF. In DNA form, the CDR3 reads TGTGCCAGCAGTTGGGAGGCGGGGGGCGCCTACAATGAGCAGTTCTTC.

The CDR3 coding sequence is TGTGCCTGGAATTCAGGATATTCGCCCTACGAGCAGTACTTC. It encodes CAWNSGYSPYEQYF. This chain links TRBV30 with TRBJ2-7; D is unresolved. From germline, CDR1 is GTSNPN and CDR2 SVGIG (reference sequence). V gave up 4 bases and J gave up 2 bases, with 15 bases separating them. This CDR3 is built from 14 residues.